A selection of T cell receptor beta chains follows, all from one sample in a study of shared clonotypes between healthy human individuals. Method: immunoSEQ multiplex PCR; TCRdb's copy keeps in-frame clones and lacks some. The data contain roughly 500,000 clones, around 79% of them singletons. What was sequenced was PBMCs. These receptor sequences come from a woman aged 35 to 49 in good health. Some clones in this sample may be carry-over from other donors' samples. Each CDR3 is given with its conserved first and last residue. Fields, in order: J gene, clone size, D gene, V gene, CDR3 DNA, CDR3 protein. A D gene is named only where the DNA matches it firmly. Clone sizes are given selectively: once, few, many, or a class where the clone is expanded.

>TRBJ2-1|NA|NA|TRBV11-2
TGTGCCAGCAGCTTAGCCCTAGAATATGAGCAGTTCTTC
CASSLALEYEQFF
>TRBJ2-7|NA|TRBD1|TRBV5-4
TGTGCCAGCAGCTTGACAGGGGGCTACGAGCAGTACTTC
CASSLTGGYEQYF
>TRBJ2-7|NA|NA|TRBV7-8
TGTGCCAGCAGCTTAGTGGCGAGATACGAGCAGTACTTC
CASSLVARYEQYF
>TRBJ2-3|few|TRBD2|TRBV7-2
TGTGCCAGCAGCCTTAGCGGGATGGTCACAGATACGCAGTATTTT
CASSLSGMVTDTQYF
>TRBJ2-7|NA|NA|TRBV5-1
TGCGCCAGCAGCCCCGGGGTGGACGGTCAGCAGTACTTC
CASSPGVDGQQYF
>TRBJ1-4|few|TRBD1|TRBV7-3
TGTGCCAGCAGCCCAGGGACAGGCCCTAATGAAAAACTGTTTTTT
CASSPGTGPNEKLFF
>TRBJ2-1|NA|NA|TRBV5-1
TGCGCCAGCAGCTTTCTTGGTAGCGGTGGGGATGAGCAGTTCTTC
CASSFLGSGGDEQFF
>TRBJ2-5|NA|NA|TRBV5-1
TGCGCCAGCAAGGTGCCAGGGCAAGAGACCCAGTACTTC
CASKVPGQETQYF
>TRBJ2-1|NA|TRBD2|TRBV7-9
TGTGCCAGCAGCCCCCGTATAGCGGGACTCTCGGGTTACAATGAGCAGTTCTTC
CASSPRIAGLSGYNEQFF
>TRBJ1-3|NA|NA|TRBV10-2
TGCGCCAGCAGGGACTCATCTGGAAACACCATATATTTT
CASRDSSGNTIYF
>TRBJ1-2|NA|TRBD1|TRBV5-1
TGCGCCAGCAGCTCCGGACAGGGTCGCATCTATGGCTACACCTTC
CASSSGQGRIYGYTF
>TRBJ2-7|NA|TRBD1|TRBV7-2
TGTGCCAGCAGCTTAGCCGGGACAGGGACGTACGAGCAGTACTTC
CASSLAGTGTYEQYF
>TRBJ1-4|many|TRBD1|TRBV19
TGTGCCAGTAGTTCCTTTGGGACAGCCTCCGAAAAACTGTTTTTT
CASSSFGTASEKLFF
>TRBJ2-7|once|TRBD1|TRBV5-1
TGCGCCAGCAGCCCCACTGGGACAGGTTCCTACGAGCAGTACTTC
CASSPTGTGSYEQYF
>TRBJ2-7|NA|TRBD1|TRBV28
TGTGCCAGCAGTTTGGGGACAGGGGGCTTTTGGGAGCAGTACTTC
CASSLGTGGFWEQYF
>TRBJ2-7|NA|TRBD1|TRBV7-6
TGTGCCAGCAGCCCAGGGACAGGTTCCTACGAGCAGTACTTC
CASSPGTGSYEQYF
>TRBJ2-3|few|TRBD2|TRBV28
TGTGCCAGCAGTTTCTGGGAGGGAAGCCATACGCAGTATTTT
CASSFWEGSHTQYF
>TRBJ2-1|few|TRBD2|TRBV5-1
TGCGCCAGCAGACTAGCGGGGGATTACAATGAGCAGTTCTTC
CASRLAGDYNEQFF
>TRBJ2-2|once|TRBD2|TRBV5-1
TGCGCCAGCAGCCGGGGACTAGCGAACACCGGGGAGCTGTTTTTT
CASSRGLANTGELFF
>TRBJ1-1|NA|NA|TRBV19
TGTGCCAGTAGCGAGGGACGGCGAAACACTGAAGCTTTCTTT
CASSEGRRNTEAFF
>TRBJ1-2|NA|NA|TRBV28
TGTGCCAGCAGTTTCCGAGGAGCTCGAAACTATGGCTACACCTTC
CASSFRGARNYGYTF
>TRBJ2-2|NA|TRBD1|TRBV5-4
TGTGCCAGCAGCTCAGGGGACAGGGACTCCGGGGAGCTGTTTTTT
CASSSGDRDSGELFF
>TRBJ2-6|NA|NA|TRBV5-4
TGTGCCAGCAGCTTGTACAGTCCTGGGGCCAACGTCCTGACTTTC
CASSLYSPGANVLTF
>TRBJ1-2|NA|NA|TRBV2
TGTGCCAGCAGGGGGGACTCCTCAAACTATGGCTACACCTTC
CASRGDSSNYGYTF
>TRBJ2-7|once|TRBD2|TRBV11-2
TGTGCCAGCAGCGAGAGACTAGCGACCTACGAGCAGTACTTC
CASSERLATYEQYF
>TRBJ2-7|NA|NA|TRBV6-1
TGTGCCAGCAGTACGGCCCTGGACGAGCAGTACTTC
CASSTALDEQYF
>TRBJ2-3|once|NA|TRBV27
TGTGCCAGCAGTTTCCAAAGCACAGATACGCAGTATTTT
CASSFQSTDTQYF
>TRBJ2-1|NA|TRBD2|TRBV7-9
TGTGCCAGCAGCTTTGGGACTAGCGGGTACAATGAGCAGTTCTTC
CASSFGTSGYNEQFF
>TRBJ2-5|few|NA|TRBV9
TGTGCCAGCAGCGTAGGCCGGGGGTGGTACCAAGAGACCCAGTACTTC
CASSVGRGWYQETQYF
>TRBJ2-7|once|NA|TRBV15
TGTGCCACCAGCCTTATCGTCGGAGGAACCTACGAGCAGTACTTC
CATSLIVGGTYEQYF
>TRBJ2-2|NA|TRBD1|TRBV10-3
TGTGCCATCGCAGAAGGGGGCAGTCACACCGGGGAGCTGTTTTTT
CAIAEGGSHTGELFF
>TRBJ2-2|NA|TRBD2|TRBV6-1
TGTGCCAGCAGGGAGCTAGCGGAAACCGGGGAGCTGTTTTTT
CASRELAETGELFF
>TRBJ1-5|NA|NA|TRBV5-6
TGTGCCAGCAGCTTGGAGCGTAGCAATCAGCCCCAGCATTTT
CASSLERSNQPQHF
>TRBJ1-5|NA|TRBD1|TRBV27
TGTGCCAGCAGTTTATCGACAGGGGGTGATCAGCCCCAGCATTTT
CASSLSTGGDQPQHF
>TRBJ2-1|few|TRBD2|TRBV28
TGTGCCAGCAAGACTAGCGGAGCGAGCTCCTACAATGAGCAGTTCTTC
CASKTSGASSYNEQFF
>TRBJ2-1|once|TRBD2|TRBV9
TGTGCCAGCAGCCGGACTAGCGGGAGTGGGGATGAGCAGTTCTTC
CASSRTSGSGDEQFF
>TRBJ2-3|NA|TRBD2|TRBV28
TGTGCCAGCAGTTCATCGCCGGGACTAGGGACCTTCACAGATACGCAGTATTTT
CASSSSPGLGTFTDTQYF
>TRBJ2-3|NA|NA|TRBV7-3
TGTGCCAGCAGCTTAGGGGAGAAGACAGATACGCAGTATTTT
CASSLGEKTDTQYF
>TRBJ2-1|NA|NA|TRBV7-8
TGTGCCAGCAGCTCGATTTATCGGTTAGAAGCAGGTGAGCAGTTCTTC
CASSSIYRLEAGEQFF
>TRBJ1-4|many|NA|TRBV30
TGTGCCTGGAGTCCCCTGGGGACTAATGAAAAACTGTTTTTT
CAWSPLGTNEKLFF
>TRBJ1-4|NA|NA|TRBV5-1
TGCGCCAGCAGCCCGGCGGGTGCCTCGAGGGAAAAACTGTTTTTT
CASSPAGASREKLFF
>TRBJ2-1|NA|NA|TRBV6-5
TGTGCCAGCAGTACCACCTGGGAGCAGTTCTTC
CASSTTWEQFF
>TRBJ2-7|NA|TRBD1|TRBV7-2
TGTGCCAGCAGCTGGGACAGGGTTCTCTACGAGCAGTACTTC
CASSWDRVLYEQYF
>TRBJ1-3|NA|NA|TRBV7-2
TGTGCCAGCTCACAGAGCTCTGGAAACACCATATATTTT
CASSQSSGNTIYF
>TRBJ2-1|NA|TRBD2|TRBV9
TGTGCCAGCAGCGCGTTAGCGGGAGGTAGTGGTGAGCAGTTCTTC
CASSALAGGSGEQFF
>TRBJ2-1|NA|TRBD1|TRBV6-4
TGTGCCAGCAGTGACTCTCCGGGACAGGGGTCTAATGAGCAGTTCTTC
CASSDSPGQGSNEQFF
>TRBJ2-7|NA|NA|TRBV18
TGTGCCAGCTCACCACGGGCGGGTTTATCCTACGAGCAGTACTTC
CASSPRAGLSYEQYF
>TRBJ1-1|NA|TRBD1|TRBV18
TGTGCCAGCTCACCATCCATCCGACAGGGATTGACTGAAGCTTTCTTT
CASSPSIRQGLTEAFF
>TRBJ2-7|NA|TRBD2|TRBV30
TGTGCCTGGAGTGTAAGGGTGAATGGGAGGGAGATCTCCTACTTC
CAWSVRVNGREISYF
>TRBJ2-5|NA|NA|TRBV16
TGTGCCAGCAGCCAAAGGAGGGAGACCCAGTACTTC
CASSQRRETQYF
>TRBJ2-3|NA|TRBD2|TRBV4-3
TGCGCCAGCAGCCAACCTCGCCTACCAGCGGGAGGCGGGGATACGCAGTATTTT
CASSQPRLPAGGGDTQYF
>TRBJ2-7|once|NA|TRBV10-1
TGCGCCAGCAGTGGAAGGGACTCCCCCAGCGAGCAGTACTTC
CASSGRDSPSEQYF
>TRBJ1-1|NA|TRBD1|TRBV28
TGTGCCAGCAGTTCTACTGGACAGGGGGTTCGAGCTTTCTTT
CASSSTGQGVRAFF